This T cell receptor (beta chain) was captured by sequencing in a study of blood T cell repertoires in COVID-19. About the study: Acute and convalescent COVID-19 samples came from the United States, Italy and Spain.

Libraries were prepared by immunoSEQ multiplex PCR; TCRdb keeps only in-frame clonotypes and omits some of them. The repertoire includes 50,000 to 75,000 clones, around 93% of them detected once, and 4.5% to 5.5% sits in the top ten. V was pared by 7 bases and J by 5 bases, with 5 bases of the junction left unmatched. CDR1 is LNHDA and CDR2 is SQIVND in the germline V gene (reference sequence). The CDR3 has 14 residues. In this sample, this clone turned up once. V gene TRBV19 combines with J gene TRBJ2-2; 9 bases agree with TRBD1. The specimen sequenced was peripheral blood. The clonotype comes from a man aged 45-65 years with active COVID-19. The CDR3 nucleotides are TGTGCCAGTAAGGGACAGGGTAGGACCGGGGAGCTGTTTTTT. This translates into CASKGQGRTGELFF.